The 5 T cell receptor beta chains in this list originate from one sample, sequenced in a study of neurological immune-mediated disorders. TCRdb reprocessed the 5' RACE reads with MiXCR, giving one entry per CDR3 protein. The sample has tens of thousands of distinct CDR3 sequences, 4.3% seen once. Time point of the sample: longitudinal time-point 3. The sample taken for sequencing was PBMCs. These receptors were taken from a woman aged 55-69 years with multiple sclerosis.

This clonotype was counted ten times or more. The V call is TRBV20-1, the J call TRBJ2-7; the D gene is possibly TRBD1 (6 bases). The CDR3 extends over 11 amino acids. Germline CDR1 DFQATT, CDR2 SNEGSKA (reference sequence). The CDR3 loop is CSQGSSYEQYF. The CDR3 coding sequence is TGCAGCCAGGGGAGCTCCTACGAGCAGTACTTC.

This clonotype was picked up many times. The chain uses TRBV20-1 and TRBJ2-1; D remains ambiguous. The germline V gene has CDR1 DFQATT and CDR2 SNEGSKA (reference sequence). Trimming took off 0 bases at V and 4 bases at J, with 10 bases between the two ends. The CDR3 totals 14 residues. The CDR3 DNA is TGCAGTGCTAGAGAGGCCTTCGGGTACAATGAGCAGTTCTTC. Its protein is CSAREAFGYNEQFF.

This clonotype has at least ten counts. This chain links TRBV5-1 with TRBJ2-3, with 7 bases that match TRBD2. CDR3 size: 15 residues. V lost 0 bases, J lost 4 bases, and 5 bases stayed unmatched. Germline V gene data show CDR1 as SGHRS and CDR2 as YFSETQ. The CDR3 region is CASSLASGAADTQYF. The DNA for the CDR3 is TGCGCCAGCAGCTTGGCGAGCGGGGCGGCAGATACGCAGTATTTT.

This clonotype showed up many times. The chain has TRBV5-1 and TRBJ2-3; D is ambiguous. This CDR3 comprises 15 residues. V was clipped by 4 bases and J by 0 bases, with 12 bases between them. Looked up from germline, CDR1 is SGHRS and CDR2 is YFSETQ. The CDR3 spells CASSPTQTSTDTQYF. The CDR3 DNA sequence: TGCGCCAGCAGCCCGACTCAAACTAGCACAGATACGCAGTATTTT. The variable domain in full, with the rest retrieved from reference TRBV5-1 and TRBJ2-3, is KAGVTQTPRYLIKTRGQQVTLSCSPISGHRSVSWYQQTPGQGLQFLFEYFSETQRNKGNFPGRFSGRQFSNSRSEMNVSTLELGDSALYLCASSPTQTSTDTQYFGPGTRLTVL.

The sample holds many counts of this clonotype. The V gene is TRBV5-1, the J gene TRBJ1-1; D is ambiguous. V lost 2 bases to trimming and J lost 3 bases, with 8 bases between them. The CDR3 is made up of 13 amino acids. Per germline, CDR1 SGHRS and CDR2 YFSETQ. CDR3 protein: CASSFFEDTEAFF. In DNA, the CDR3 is TGCGCCAGCAGCTTTTTTGAGGACACTGAAGCTTTCTTT.